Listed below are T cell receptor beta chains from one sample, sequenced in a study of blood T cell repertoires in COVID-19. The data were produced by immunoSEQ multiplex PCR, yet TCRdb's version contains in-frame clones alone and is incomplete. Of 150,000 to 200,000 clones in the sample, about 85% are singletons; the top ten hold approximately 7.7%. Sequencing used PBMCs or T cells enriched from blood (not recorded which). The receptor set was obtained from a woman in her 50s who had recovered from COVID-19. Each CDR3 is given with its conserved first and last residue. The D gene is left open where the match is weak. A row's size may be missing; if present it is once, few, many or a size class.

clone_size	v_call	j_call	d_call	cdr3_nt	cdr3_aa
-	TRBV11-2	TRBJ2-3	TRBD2	TGTGCCAGCAGCTTCGGGGGGAATACGCAGTATTTT	CASSFGGNTQYF
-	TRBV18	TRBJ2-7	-	TGTGCCAGCTCACCACCAGCCGCCGCCTACGAGCAGTACTTC	CASSPPAAAYEQYF
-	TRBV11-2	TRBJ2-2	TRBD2	TGTGCCAGCAGCCTTCAGCTGCTAGCGGGGGTCACCGGGGAGCTGTTTTTT	CASSLQLLAGVTGELFF
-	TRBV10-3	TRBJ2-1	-	TGTGCCATCACCCCGAACTCGGGACGGGAGTACAATGAGCAGTTCTTC	CAITPNSGREYNEQFF
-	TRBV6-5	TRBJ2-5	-	TGTGCCAGCAGTTACGGGCGCAGGGACCAAGAGACCCAGTACTTC	CASSYGRRDQETQYF
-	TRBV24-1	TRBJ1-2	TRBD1	TGTGCCACCAGTGCCGTGGGACAGAACTATGGCTACACCTTC	CATSAVGQNYGYTF
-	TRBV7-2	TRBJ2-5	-	TGTGCCAGCAGCTTAGTTCCAGGTATACAAGAGACCCAGTACTTC	CASSLVPGIQETQYF
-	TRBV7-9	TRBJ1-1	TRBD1	TGTGCCAGCAGCTCGACAGGGGAGAGCACTGAAGCTTTCTTT	CASSSTGESTEAFF
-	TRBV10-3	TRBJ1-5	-	TGTGCCATCAGTGAGTCATACCGGGGGATCAATCAGCCCCAGCATTTT	CAISESYRGINQPQHF
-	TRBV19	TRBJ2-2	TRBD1	TGTGCCAGTAGCGTGCAGGGGGCGATCACCGGGGAGCTGTTTTTT	CASSVQGAITGELFF
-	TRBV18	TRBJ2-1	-	TGTGCCAGCTCACCAGAAAGGGAGAATGAGCAGTTCTTC	CASSPERENEQFF
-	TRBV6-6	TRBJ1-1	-	TGTGCCAGCAGTTTTGGGAGTGGGACTGAAGCTTTCTTT	CASSFGSGTEAFF
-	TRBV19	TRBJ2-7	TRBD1	TGTGCCAGTACCCCGGGACAGGGGCCCTACGAGCAGTACTTC	CASTPGQGPYEQYF
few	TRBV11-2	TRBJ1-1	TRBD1	TGTGCCAGCACCCCCCTAGGGGACAGGGGTGAAGCTTTCTTT	CASTPLGDRGEAFF
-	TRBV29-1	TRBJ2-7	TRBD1	TGCAGCGTATCCAAAGGGGGCGCGTACGAGCAGTACTTC	CSVSKGGAYEQYF
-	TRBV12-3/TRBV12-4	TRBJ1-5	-	TGTGCCAGCAGTTCTAGGGGTATTCAGCCCCAGCATTTT	CASSSRGIQPQHF
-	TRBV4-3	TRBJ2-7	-	TGCGCCAGCAGCCAAGGGATTGGCGGCAGGGGGGCGTCCGAGCAGTACTTC	CASSQGIGGRGASEQYF
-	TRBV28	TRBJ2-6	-	TGTGCCAGCACTCAGTCTGGGGCCAACGTCCTGACTTTC	CASTQSGANVLTF
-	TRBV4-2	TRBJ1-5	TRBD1	TGTGCCAGCAGCCAAGATCGGGACAGGACCGGGTCGCCCCAGCATTTT	CASSQDRDRTGSPQHF
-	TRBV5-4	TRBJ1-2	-	TGTGCCAGCAGTATCGACTCACTTCGCGGTGGCTACACCTTC	CASSIDSLRGGYTF
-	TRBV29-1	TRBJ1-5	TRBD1	TGCAGCGTTGCGGGACAGGGTACGAATCAGCCCCAGCATTTT	CSVAGQGTNQPQHF
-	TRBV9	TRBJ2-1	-	TGTGCCAGCAGTGTCTGGGGGCTCTCCTACAATGAGCAGTTCTTC	CASSVWGLSYNEQFF
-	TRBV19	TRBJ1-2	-	TGTGCCAGTAGGGACGGACAAGGAAGGGGTGGCTACACCTTC	CASRDGQGRGGYTF
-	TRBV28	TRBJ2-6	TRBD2	TGTGCCAGCATACCGGCCCCCGGGACTAGCGGGGGCTCTGGGGCCAACGTCCTGACTTTC	CASIPAPGTSGGSGANVLTF
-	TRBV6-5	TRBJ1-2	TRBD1	TGTGCCAGCGTAAAGACAGGGGGCATTCCTGGCTACACCTTC	CASVKTGGIPGYTF
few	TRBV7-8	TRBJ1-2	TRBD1	TGTGCCAGCAGCCTCAGAGGGACAGGGGGCGATGGCTACACCTTC	CASSLRGTGGDGYTF
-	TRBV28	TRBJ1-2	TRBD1	TGTGCCAGCAGTCTTCGTTGGACAGGGAATGGCTACACCTTC	CASSLRWTGNGYTF
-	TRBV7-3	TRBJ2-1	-	TGTGCCAGCAGCCTGGGCCTCAGGAATGAGCAGTTCTTC	CASSLGLRNEQFF
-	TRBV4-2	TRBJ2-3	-	TGTGCCAGCAGCCAAGATTTGGTGGGGCTAGATACGCAGTATTTT	CASSQDLVGLDTQYF
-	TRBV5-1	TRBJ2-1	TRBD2	TGCGCCAGCAGCTTGGGACTAGCGGGAGTGAATGAGCAGTTCTTC	CASSLGLAGVNEQFF
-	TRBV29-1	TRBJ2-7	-	TGCAGCGTTGTGGGGGGTTTTAAGCAGTACTTC	CSVVGGFKQYF
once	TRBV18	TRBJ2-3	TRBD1	TGTGCCAGCTCATCCGGGACAGGGATGGCAGATACGCAGTATTTT	CASSSGTGMADTQYF
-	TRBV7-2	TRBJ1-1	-	TGTGCCAGCAGCTTTCCGACAGCGAACACTGAAGCTTTCTTT	CASSFPTANTEAFF
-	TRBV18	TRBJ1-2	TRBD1	TGTGCCAGCTCACCCGGGACAGGGTTGTATGGCTACACCTTC	CASSPGTGLYGYTF
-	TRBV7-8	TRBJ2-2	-	TGTGCCAGCAGCTTACCTCCCCTAGGTCACACCGGGGAGCTGTTTTTT	CASSLPPLGHTGELFF
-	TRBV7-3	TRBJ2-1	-	TGTGCCAGCAGCTTTTCCCGGTTGAATGAGCAGTTCTTC	CASSFSRLNEQFF
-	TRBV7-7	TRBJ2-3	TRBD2	TGTGCTAGCAGCCAAAGACCCGGGACTAGCGGGGATACGCAGTATTTT	CASSQRPGTSGDTQYF
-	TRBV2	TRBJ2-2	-	TGTGCCAGCAGAGGACTGTACACCGGGGAGCTGTTTTTT	CASRGLYTGELFF
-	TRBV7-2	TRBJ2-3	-	TGTGCCAGCAGCTTAGGGCTAGCGAGCACAGATACGCAGTATTTT	CASSLGLASTDTQYF
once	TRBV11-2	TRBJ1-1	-	TGTGCCAGCAGCTTAAGGTTCGGGGGGTGGAACACTGAAGCTTTCTTT	CASSLRFGGWNTEAFF
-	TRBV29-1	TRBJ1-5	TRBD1	TGCAGCGTGGGGGACAGTGGAAGCAATCAGCCCCAGCATTTT	CSVGDSGSNQPQHF
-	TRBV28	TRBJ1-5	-	TGTGCCAGCAGTCCCATTCAGGGCGAAAGCAATCAGCCCCAGCATTTT	CASSPIQGESNQPQHF
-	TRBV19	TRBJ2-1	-	TGTGCCAGTAAAGGGGCACACAGGGTTAGCTCCTACAATGAGCAGTTCTTC	CASKGAHRVSSYNEQFF
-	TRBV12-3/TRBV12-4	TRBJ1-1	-	TGTGCCAGCAGTCCCCCCGGGGGGACTGAAGCTTTCTTT	CASSPPGGTEAFF
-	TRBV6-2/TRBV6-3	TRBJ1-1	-	TGTGCCAGCAGCGAGAATTGGAACACTGAAGCTTTCTTT	CASSENWNTEAFF
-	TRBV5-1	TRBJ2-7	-	TGCGCCAGCAGCTTCCAGGGAGAGCAGTACTTC	CASSFQGEQYF
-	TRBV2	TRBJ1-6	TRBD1	TGTGCCAGCAGCGCGACAGGGCAAAATTCACCCCTCCACTTT	CASSATGQNSPLHF
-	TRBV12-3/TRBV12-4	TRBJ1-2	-	TGTGCCAGCAGACCCGACAGCCGCGATGGCTACACCTTC	CASRPDSRDGYTF
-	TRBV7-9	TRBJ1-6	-	TGTGCCAGCACCTACCCGGGCGGGTCACCCCTCCACTTT	CASTYPGGSPLHF
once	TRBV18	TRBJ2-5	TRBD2	TGTGCCAGCTCACCATTGACGGGAGGCTTCTGGGAGACCCAGTACTTC	CASSPLTGGFWETQYF